This entry concerns a single T cell receptor (beta chain). Its antigen is not identified. This specimen comes from a study of T cell responses to AZD1222 COVID-19 vaccine. TCRdb's table, derived via immunoSEQ multiplex PCR, lists solely in-frame clones and lacks some. The sample has about 140,000 clones; around 88% are singletons. Study conclusions and caveats: Spike-wide vaccine-associated CD4 TCRs dominated at 160-218 and 743-854.

The material was peripheral blood, obtained on day 0 of AZD1222 vaccination. The sequence was collected from an adult in good health.

The CDR3 here is CASSWRDGGNSPLHF. The CDR3 DNA reads as TGTGCCAGCAGCTGGAGGGACGGTGGTAATTCACCCCTCCACTTT. The chain has TRBV7-3 and TRBJ1-6; TRBD1 might be the D (5 bases). The CDR3 is 15 residues long. Germline lookup yields CDR1 SGHTA and CDR2 FQGTGA. Deletions cut 4 bases from V and 6 bases from J, with 13 bases between.